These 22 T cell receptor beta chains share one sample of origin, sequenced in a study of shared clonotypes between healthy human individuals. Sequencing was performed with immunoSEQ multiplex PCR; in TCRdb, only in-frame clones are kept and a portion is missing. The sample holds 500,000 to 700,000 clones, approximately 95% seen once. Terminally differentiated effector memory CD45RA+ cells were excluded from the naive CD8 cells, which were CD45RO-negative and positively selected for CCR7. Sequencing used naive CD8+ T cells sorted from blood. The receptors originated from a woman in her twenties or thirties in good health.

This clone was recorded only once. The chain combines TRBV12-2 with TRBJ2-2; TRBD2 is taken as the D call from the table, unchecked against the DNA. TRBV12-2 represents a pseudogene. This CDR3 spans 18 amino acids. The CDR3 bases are TGTGCAAGTCGCTTCAACCCATCTAGAGGGATTGAGACCGGGGAGCTGTTTTTT. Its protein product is CASRFNPSRGIETGELFF.

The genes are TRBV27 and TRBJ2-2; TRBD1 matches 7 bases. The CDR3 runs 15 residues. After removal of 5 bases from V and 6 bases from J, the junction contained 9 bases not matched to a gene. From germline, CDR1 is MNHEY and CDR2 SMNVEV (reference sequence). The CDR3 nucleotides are TGTGCCAGCAGTGTCACAGGGGTAGGCGCCGGGGAGCTGTTTTTT. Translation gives CASSVTGVGAGELFF.

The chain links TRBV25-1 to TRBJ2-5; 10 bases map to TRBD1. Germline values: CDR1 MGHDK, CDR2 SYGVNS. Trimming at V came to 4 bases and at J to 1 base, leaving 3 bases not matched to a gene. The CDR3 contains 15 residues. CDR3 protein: CASSARTGGQETQYF. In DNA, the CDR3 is TGTGCCAGCAGTGCGCGGACAGGGGGCCAAGAGACCCAGTACTTC.

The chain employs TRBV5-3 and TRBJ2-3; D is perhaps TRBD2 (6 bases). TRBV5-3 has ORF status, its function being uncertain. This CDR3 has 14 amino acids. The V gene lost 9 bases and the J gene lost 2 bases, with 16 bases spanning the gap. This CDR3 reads CATTPGVPTDTQYF. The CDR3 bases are TGTGCCACCACTCCGGGGGTTCCCACAGATACGCAGTATTTT.

The CDR3 DNA sequence: TGTGCCTGGAGTGTCTTGACGGAGGAAACCTACGAGCAGTACTTC. Protein product: CAWSVLTEETYEQYF. This chain links TRBV30 with TRBJ2-7; D might be TRBD2 (5 bases). V gave up 0 bases and J gave up 2 bases, with 14 bases separating them. The CDR3 is 15 residues long. Per germline, CDR1 GTSNPN and CDR2 SVGIG (reference sequence).

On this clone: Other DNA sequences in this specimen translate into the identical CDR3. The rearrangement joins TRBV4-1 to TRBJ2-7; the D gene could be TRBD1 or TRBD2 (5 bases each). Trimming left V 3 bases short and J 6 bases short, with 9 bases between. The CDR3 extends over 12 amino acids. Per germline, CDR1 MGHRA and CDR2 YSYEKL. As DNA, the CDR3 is TGCGCCAGCAGCCAGGGGACGGGCGAGCAGTACTTC. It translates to CASSQGTGEQYF.

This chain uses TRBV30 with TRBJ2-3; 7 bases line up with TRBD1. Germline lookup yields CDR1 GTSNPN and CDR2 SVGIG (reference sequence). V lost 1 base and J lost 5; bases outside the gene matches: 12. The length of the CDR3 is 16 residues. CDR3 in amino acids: CAWSGFGQGDLDTQYF. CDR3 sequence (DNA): TGTGCCTGGAGTGGATTTGGGCAGGGGGATCTAGATACGCAGTATTTT.

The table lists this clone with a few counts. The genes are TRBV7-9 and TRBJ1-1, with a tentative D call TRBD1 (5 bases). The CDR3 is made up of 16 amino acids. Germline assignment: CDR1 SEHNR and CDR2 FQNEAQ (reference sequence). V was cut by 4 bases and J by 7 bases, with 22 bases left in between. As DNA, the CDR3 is TGTGCCAGCAGCTCCACAATTCCGGGGCTCATAAGTGAAGCTTTCTTT. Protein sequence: CASSSTIPGLISEAFF.

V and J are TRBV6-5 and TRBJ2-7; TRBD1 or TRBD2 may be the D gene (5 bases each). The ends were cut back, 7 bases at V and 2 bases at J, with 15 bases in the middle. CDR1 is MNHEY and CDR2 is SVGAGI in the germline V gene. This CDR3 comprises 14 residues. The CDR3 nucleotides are TGTGCCAGCAAGGTCGGGACCGAAGCCTACGAGCAGTACTTC. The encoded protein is CASKVGTEAYEQYF.

The CDR3 loop is CASSFGGSVDEQYF. CDR3 sequence (DNA): TGTGCCAGCAGCTTTGGCGGGAGCGTGGACGAGCAGTACTTC. This chain connects TRBV5-4 to TRBJ2-7, with TRBD2 identical over 7 bases. Germline CDR1 reads SGHNT; CDR2 reads YYREEE (reference sequence). The CDR3 contains 14 residues. Trimming removed 2 bases from V and 5 bases from J; junction bases left unmatched: 7.

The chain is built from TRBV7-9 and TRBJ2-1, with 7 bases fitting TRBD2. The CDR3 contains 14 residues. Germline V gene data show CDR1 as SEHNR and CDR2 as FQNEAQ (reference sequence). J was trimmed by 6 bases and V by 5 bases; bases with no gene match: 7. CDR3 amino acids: CASSPSERGNEQFF. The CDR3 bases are TGTGCCAGCAGCCCCTCGGAGCGGGGCAATGAGCAGTTCTTC.

CDR3 nucleotides: TGCGCCAGCAGTGAGTCTGGGGACAGGGGGCAGCCCCAGCATTTT. It specifies CASSESGDRGQPQHF. The rearrangement links TRBV10-2 to TRBJ1-5; 11 bases agree with TRBD1. J was trimmed by 7 bases and V by 0 bases; bases with no gene match: 2. CDR1 WSHSY and CDR2 SAAADI come from the germline V gene. The CDR3 spans 15 residues.

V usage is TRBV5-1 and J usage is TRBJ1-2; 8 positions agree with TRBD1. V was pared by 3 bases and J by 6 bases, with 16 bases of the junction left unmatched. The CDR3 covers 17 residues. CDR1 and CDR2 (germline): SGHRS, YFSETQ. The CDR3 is CASSSGQGRATSDGYTF. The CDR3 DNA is TGCGCCAGCAGCTCCGGACAGGGAAGGGCCACTTCTGATGGCTACACCTTC.

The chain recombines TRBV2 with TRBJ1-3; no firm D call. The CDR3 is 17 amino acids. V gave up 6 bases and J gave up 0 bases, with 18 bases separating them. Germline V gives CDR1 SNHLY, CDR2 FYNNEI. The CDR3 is CASSGGGLRFSGNTIYF. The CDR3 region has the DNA TGTGCCAGCAGCGGTGGAGGGCTGCGGTTCTCTGGAAACACCATATATTTT.

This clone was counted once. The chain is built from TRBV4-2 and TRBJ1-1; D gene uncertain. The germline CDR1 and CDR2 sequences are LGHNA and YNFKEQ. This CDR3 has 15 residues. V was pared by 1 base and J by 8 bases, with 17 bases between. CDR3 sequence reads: CASSQAQLSGEEAFF. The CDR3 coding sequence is TGTGCCAGCAGCCAAGCCCAGCTTAGTGGAGAAGAAGCTTTCTTT.

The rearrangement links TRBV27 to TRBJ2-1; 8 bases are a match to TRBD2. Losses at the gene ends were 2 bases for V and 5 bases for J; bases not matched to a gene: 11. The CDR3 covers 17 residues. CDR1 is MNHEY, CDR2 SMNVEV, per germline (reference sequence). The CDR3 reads CASSLQLGTRNHNEQFF. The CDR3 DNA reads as TGTGCCAGCAGTTTACAACTCGGGACTAGGAACCACAATGAGCAGTTCTTC.

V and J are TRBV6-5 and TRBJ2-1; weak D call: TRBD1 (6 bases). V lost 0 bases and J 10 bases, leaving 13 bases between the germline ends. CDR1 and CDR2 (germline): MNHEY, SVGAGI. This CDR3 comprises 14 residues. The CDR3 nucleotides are TGTGCCAGCAGTTACTCGAGGGGGTCACAAGAGCAGTTCTTC. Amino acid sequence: CASSYSRGSQEQFF.

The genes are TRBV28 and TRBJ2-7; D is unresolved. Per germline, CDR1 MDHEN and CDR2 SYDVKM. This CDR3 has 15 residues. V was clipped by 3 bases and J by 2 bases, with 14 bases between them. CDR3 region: CASSFDAGRAYEQYF. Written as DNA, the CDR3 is TGTGCCAGCAGTTTTGATGCCGGCAGAGCCTACGAGCAGTACTTC.

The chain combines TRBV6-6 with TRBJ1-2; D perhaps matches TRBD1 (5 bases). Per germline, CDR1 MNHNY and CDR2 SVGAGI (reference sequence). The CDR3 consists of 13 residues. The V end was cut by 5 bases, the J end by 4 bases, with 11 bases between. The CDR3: CASSHPGSYGYTF. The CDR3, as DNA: TGTGCCAGCAGTCACCCAGGGTCCTATGGCTACACCTTC.

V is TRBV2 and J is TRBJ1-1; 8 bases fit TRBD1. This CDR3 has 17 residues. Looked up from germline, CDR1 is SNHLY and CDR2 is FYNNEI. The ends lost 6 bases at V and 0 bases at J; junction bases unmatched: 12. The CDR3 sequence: CASSPVGTGLMNTEAFF. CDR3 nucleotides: TGTGCCAGCAGCCCCGTGGGGACAGGTCTCATGAACACTGAAGCTTTCTTT.

This CDR3 reads CASSVDGEVTTSYEQYF. The CDR3 DNA is TGTGCCAGCAGCGTAGATGGGGAGGTTACGACCTCCTACGAGCAGTACTTC. The chain joins TRBV9 to TRBJ2-7, with D perhaps TRBD2 (6 bases). V lost 0 bases, J lost 0 bases, and 16 bases lay in between. Germline lookup yields CDR1 SGDLS and CDR2 YYNGEE. The CDR3 runs 17 residues.

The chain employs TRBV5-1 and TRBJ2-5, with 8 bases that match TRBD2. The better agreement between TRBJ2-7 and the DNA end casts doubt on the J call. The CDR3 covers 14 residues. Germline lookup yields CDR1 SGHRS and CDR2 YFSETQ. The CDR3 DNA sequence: TGCGCCAGCAGCCAGAAGGGACTAGTGCACGAGCAGTACTTC. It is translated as CASSQKGLVHEQYF.